By share of the sample, the clone carrying this T cell receptor beta chain is medium-sized (0.01 to 0.1%). The data stem from a study of T cell changes during pregnancy in multiple sclerosis. Repertoires were generated with immunoSEQ multiplex PCR, while TCRdb's copy carries only in-frame clones and drops some. In the table there are about 59,000 clones, around 94% of which are singletons. The source of this sequence is a female donor with multiple sclerosis, enrolled in a pregnancy study. The input for sequencing was CD8+ T cells from peripheral blood mononuclear cells, taken after pregnancy.

CDR3 bases: TGTGCCAGCACCCTATCGGGACTAGCGGGAGATCCTAGCACAGATACGCAGTATTTT. It translates to CASTLSGLAGDPSTDTQYF. The genes are TRBV2 and TRBJ2-3, with TRBD2 identical over 14 bases. V lost 7 bases and J lost 0; bases outside the gene matches: 12. CDR3 size: 19 residues. CDR1 and CDR2 (germline): SNHLY, FYNNEI.